The 27 T cell receptor beta chains in this list originate from one sample, sequenced in a study of technical replicates of blood from a handful of donors. Here immunoSEQ multiplex PCR was the method, and the copy in TCRdb shows in-frame clones only, minus some. The repertoire holds some 64,000 clones, with approximately 86% as singletons. The sequencing input was PBMCs. The receptor set was obtained from a human donor in good health. Some clones in this sample may be carry-over from other donors' samples.

The chain combines TRBV23-1 with TRBJ1-4; a weak D match, TRBD1 (6 bases). TRBV23-1 is labeled an ORF, and its function is uncertain. V lost 5 bases, J lost 7 bases, and 17 bases lay in between. The CDR3 is 15 residues long. CDR3 DNA: TGCGCCAGCAGTTACTTTAGGGACATTGGTGAAAAACTGTTTTTT. Protein product: CASSYFRDIGEKLFF.

This chain connects TRBV6-1 to TRBJ1-1, with 7 bases lining up with TRBD1. V trimming: 4 bases; J trimming: 8 bases; junction bases outside the gene matches: 13. The CDR3 length is 15 residues. CDR1 and CDR2 from the germline V gene are MNHNS and SASEGT. CDR3 sequence (DNA): TGTGCCAGCAGTGGTTGGACAGGAGGGGTACGAGAAGCTTTCTTT. Protein: CASSGWTGGVREAFF.

This clone was counted only a few times. The chain couples TRBV7-9 to TRBJ2-7; TRBD2 matches 9 bases. The ends lost 4 bases at V and 4 bases at J; junction bases unmatched: 11. The CDR3 loop spans 16 amino acids. CDR1 and CDR2 from the germline V gene are SEHNR and FQNEAQ (reference sequence). The CDR3 spells CASSSPGSGRGYEQYF. The CDR3, as DNA: TGTGCCAGCAGCTCCCCTGGTAGCGGGAGAGGGTACGAGCAGTACTTC.

This rearrangement joins TRBV10-3 to TRBJ2-5; 8 positions agree with TRBD2. The length of the CDR3 is 15 residues. Trimming at V came to 3 bases and at J to 4 bases, leaving 7 bases not matched to a gene. Germline V gene sequence: CDR1 ENHRY, CDR2 SYGVKD. The CDR3 region has the DNA TGTGCCATCAGTGACCCGGGGGGGTATGGAGAGACCCAGTACTTC. Protein sequence: CAISDPGGYGETQYF.

V and J are TRBV5-1 and TRBJ2-3; D is unresolved. The CDR3 has 14 amino acids. Trimming shortened V by 4 bases and J by 3 bases, and 12 bases separated the two germline ends. The germline V gene encodes CDR1 SGHRS and CDR2 YFSETQ. The CDR3 DNA follows: TGCGCCAGCAGCCTGGACGGGTCTACAGATACGCAGTATTTT. As protein: CASSLDGSTDTQYF.

The CDR3 here is CASSLDGVFSGNTIYF. CDR3 in DNA: TGTGCCAGCAGCTTGGACGGAGTTTTCTCTGGAAACACCATATATTTT. The chain joins TRBV5-8 to TRBJ1-3; no definite D call. Trimming took off 0 bases at V and 0 bases at J, with 10 bases between the two ends. Germline lookup yields CDR1 SGHTS and CDR2 YDEGEE. This CDR3 is built from 16 residues.

J is TRBJ1-1 and V is TRBV5-1; D unresolved. Looked up from germline, CDR1 is SGHRS and CDR2 is YFSETQ. This CDR3 contains 14 residues. Trimming stripped 4 bases from V and 1 base from J, with 11 bases between. The CDR3 DNA reads as TGCGCCAGCAGCGTGGCGGTGTCGAACACTGAAGCTTTCTTT. It translates to CASSVAVSNTEAFF.

DNA for the CDR3: TGCGCCAGCAGCGAGGCGGGAGGGCCGGTAAATGAGCAGTTCTTC. It translates to CASSEAGGPVNEQFF. The J gene is TRBJ2-1, the V gene TRBV5-1; 9 nucleotides match TRBD2. The germline V gene has CDR1 SGHRS and CDR2 YFSETQ. The CDR3 is 15 residues long. Germline trimming cut 4 bases from V and 7 bases from J; bases unmatched to any gene: 9.

The genes are TRBV5-1 and TRBJ2-3; maybe TRBD2 (6 bases). The CDR3 has 15 amino acids. Trimming stripped 0 bases from V and 0 bases from J, with 8 bases between. CDR1 SGHRS and CDR2 YFSETQ come from the germline V gene. In DNA form, the CDR3 reads TGCGCCAGCAGCTTGGCGGGAGCGAGCACAGATACGCAGTATTTT. It translates to CASSLAGASTDTQYF.

The chain is built from TRBV6-5 and TRBJ1-6, with TRBD1 matching 9 bases. V lost 6 bases to trimming and J lost 7 bases; unmatched junction nucleotides: 4. This CDR3 has 14 residues. Germline V lookup: CDR1 MNHEY, CDR2 SVGAGI. Here the CDR3 reads CASSLQGANSPLHF. DNA for the CDR3: TGTGCCAGCAGCCTACAGGGGGCGAATTCACCCCTCCACTTT.

J is TRBJ2-3 and V is TRBV18; TRBD1 aligns across 8 bases. V was clipped by 5 bases and J by 6 bases; unmatched bases: 7. CDR3 length equals 14 residues. Germline V CDR1 and CDR2: KGHSH, LQKENI. The CDR3 sequence: CASSYQGATDTQYF. Written as DNA, the CDR3 is TGTGCCAGCTCATATCAGGGGGCGACGGATACGCAGTATTTT.

The V gene is TRBV7-9, the J gene TRBJ2-5; D is possibly TRBD2 (5 bases). The V end was cut by 4 bases, the J end by 4 bases, with 16 bases between. The CDR3 is made up of 15 amino acids. The germline V gene encodes CDR1 SEHNR and CDR2 FQNEAQ (reference sequence). The CDR3 sequence: CASSSIRDGGETQYF. The CDR3 DNA reads as TGTGCCAGCAGCTCCATCCGGGATGGAGGAGAGACCCAGTACTTC.

This chain joins TRBV2 and TRBJ1-3; no definite D call. This CDR3 has 13 residues. V was trimmed by 4 bases and J by 3 bases, leaving 7 bases between them. Germline V gene data show CDR1 as SNHLY and CDR2 as FYNNEI. For the CDR3, the DNA is TGTGCCAGCAGTGGAGTGCTTGGAAACACCATATATTTT. Its translation is CASSGVLGNTIYF.

V and J are TRBV19 and TRBJ1-1, with TRBD1 matching 9 bases. The CDR3 is 15 amino acids. Trimming took 5 bases from V and 0 from J; bases not matched to a gene: 4. Looked up from germline, CDR1 is LNHDA and CDR2 is SQIVND (reference sequence). The CDR3 here is CASSYGQGMNTEAFF. CDR3 DNA sequence: TGTGCCAGTAGTTACGGACAGGGGATGAACACTGAAGCTTTCTTT. Supplemented by reference TRBV19 and TRBJ1-1, the full variable domain reads DGGITQSPKYLFRKEGQNVTLSCEQNLNHDAMYWYRQDPGQGLRLIYYSQIVNDFQKGDIAEGYSVSREKKESFPLTVTSAQKNPTAFYLCASSYGQGMNTEAFFGQGTRLTVV.

The rearrangement links TRBV4-1 to TRBJ1-2; D remains ambiguous. Looked up from germline, CDR1 is MGHRA and CDR2 is YSYEKL. The CDR3 sequence is 16 residues long. V was pared by 1 base and J by 4 bases, with 16 bases between. The CDR3 nucleotides read TGCGCCAGCAGCCAAGTCACACGAGGGAACGTCTATGGCTACACCTTC. Amino acids: CASSQVTRGNVYGYTF.

CDR3 protein: CASSLVRSPGGEETQYF. The CDR3 nucleotides are TGTGCCAGCAGCTTGGTGCGGTCCCCAGGGGGCGAAGAGACCCAGTACTTC. This chain connects TRBV5-8 to TRBJ2-5; the match to TRBD1 covers 8 bases. V lost 0 bases, J lost 3 bases, and 10 bases stayed unmatched. The CDR3 runs to 17 residues. Germline V gives CDR1 SGHTS, CDR2 YDEGEE.

The sample holds one count of this clone. The chain carries TRBV15 and TRBJ2-5; possibly TRBD1 for D (6 bases). This CDR3 spans 15 amino acids. CDR1 is LNHNV and CDR2 is YYDKDF in the germline V gene (reference sequence). V was pared by 0 bases and J by 1 base, with 9 bases between. The CDR3 region has the DNA TGTGCCACCAGCAGAGAGGGACAAATCCAAGAGACCCAGTACTTC. Translation gives CATSREGQIQETQYF.

The chain has TRBV5-1 and TRBJ2-3; a weak D match, TRBD2 (6 bases). The CDR3 runs 12 residues. Germline V CDR1 and CDR2: SGHRS, YFSETQ. V was trimmed by 0 bases and J by 11 bases, leaving 10 bases between them. CDR3 residues: CASSLGSGGQYF. DNA for the CDR3: TGCGCCAGCAGCTTGGGTTCCGGGGGGCAGTATTTT.

The chain has TRBV7-9 and TRBJ1-1; maybe TRBD1 (5 bases). Germline CDR1 and CDR2: SEHNR and FQNEAQ (reference sequence). V was cut by 5 bases and J by 1 base, with 14 bases left in between. CDR3 length: 15 residues. CDR3 sequence reads: CASSEMGLKNTEAFF. In DNA, the CDR3 is TGTGCCAGCAGCGAAATGGGACTCAAGAACACTGAAGCTTTCTTT.

The chain links TRBV5-1 to TRBJ2-1; 11 nucleotides align to TRBD2. The CDR3 loop spans 16 amino acids. The V and J ends lost 6 bases and 6 bases, in that order; junction bases with no gene match: 11. The germline CDR1 and CDR2 sequences are SGHRS and YFSETQ. CDR3 sequence (DNA): TGCGCCAGCATACGAGTAGCGGGAGGGCCAGGCAATGAGCAGTTCTTC. Amino acid sequence: CASIRVAGGPGNEQFF.

V and J are TRBV6-5 and TRBJ1-1; D is perhaps TRBD1 (6 bases). Germline lookup yields CDR1 MNHEY and CDR2 SVGAGI. Trimming pared 1 base from V and 1 base from J, leaving 7 bases between. This CDR3 region has 14 residues. CDR3 sequence: CASSYWGQNTEAFF. In DNA form, the CDR3 reads TGTGCCAGCAGTTACTGGGGGCAGAACACTGAAGCTTTCTTT.

V usage is TRBV27 and J usage is TRBJ1-1; 8 nucleotides align to TRBD1. Looked up from germline, CDR1 is MNHEY and CDR2 is SMNVEV (reference sequence). This CDR3 is 15 amino acids long. The junction had 14 bases not matched to a gene; V was cut back by 6 bases and J by 8 bases. CDR3 amino acids: CASSYRPGGDVEAFF. DNA of the CDR3: TGTGCCAGCAGCTATCGCCCAGGGGGCGACGTAGAAGCTTTCTTT.

This chain connects TRBV4-3 to TRBJ2-3; 8 nucleotides match TRBD1. This CDR3 has 21 residues. Germline loops: CDR1 LGHNA, CDR2 YSLEER. The ends lost 0 bases at V and 3 bases at J; junction bases unmatched: 20. The CDR3 DNA sequence: TGCGCCAGCAGCCAAGACAGAGGGGTAGGGACAGGCTCTAAATTTACAGATACGCAGTATTTT. Residues: CASSQDRGVGTGSKFTDTQYF.

This chain connects TRBV18 to TRBJ1-4; D is uncertain. Germline-derived CDR1 and CDR2 are KGHSH and LQKENI. V was trimmed by 1 base and J by 10 bases, leaving 16 bases between them. The CDR3 has 15 amino acids. In DNA form, the CDR3 reads TGTGCCAGCTCACCACAGGAGACCGAATACGGAAAACTGTTTTTT. As protein: CASSPQETEYGKLFF.

V is TRBV4-1 and J is TRBJ1-2, with D tentatively TRBD1 (6 bases). The CDR3 spans 16 residues. Germline-derived CDR1 and CDR2 are MGHRA and YSYEKL. V was trimmed by 0 bases and J by 7 bases, leaving 18 bases between them. CDR3 amino acids: CASSQDISQGLGGYTF. CDR3 in DNA: TGCGCCAGCAGCCAAGATATTTCTCAGGGGCTTGGTGGCTACACCTTC.

This clone has only a few counts. This sequence joins TRBV7-2 and TRBJ1-6, with unresolved D. CDR3 length: 13 amino acids. The V end lost 6 bases, the J end lost 5 bases, and 8 bases lay between the germline ends. The germline V gene has CDR1 SGHTA and CDR2 FQGNSA. The DNA for the CDR3 is TGTGCCAGCAGTTGGGCAGATAATTCACCCCTCCACTTT. Translating gives CASSWADNSPLHF.

The chain is built from TRBV5-1 and TRBJ2-3, with a tentative D call TRBD2 (5 bases). The germline gives CDR1 SGHRS, CDR2 YFSETQ. CDR3 length: 13 residues. Trimming left V 7 bases short and J 3 bases short, with 12 bases between. The CDR3 nucleotides read TGCGCCAGCCGGGTGGGAGAAACAGATACGCAGTATTTT. This codes for CASRVGETDTQYF. The full variable domain, with the rest looked up from reference TRBV5-1 and TRBJ2-3, is KAGVTQTPRYLIKTRGQQVTLSCSPISGHRSVSWYQQTPGQGLQFLFEYFSETQRNKGNFPGRFSGRQFSNSRSEMNVSTLELGDSALYLCASRVGETDTQYFGPGTRLTVL.